What follows are 32 T cell receptor beta chains derived from one specimen sequenced in a study of T cell changes during pregnancy in multiple sclerosis. Assay: immunoSEQ multiplex PCR; the TCRdb copy retains only in-frame clones and omits some. The table lists tens of thousands of clones, 91% of them singletons. Sequenced material: peripheral blood, taken in the third trimester of pregnancy. Receptors were obtained from a female donor in good health, enrolled as a control in a pregnancy study.

The J gene is TRBJ1-4, the V gene TRBV19; D unresolved. The germline gives CDR1 LNHDA, CDR2 SQIVND (reference sequence). This CDR3 region has 13 residues. Trimming left V 5 bases short and J 8 bases short, with 12 bases between. CDR3 residues: CASSLREPEKLFF. CDR3 nucleotide sequence: TGTGCCAGTAGTTTGAGGGAACCAGAAAAACTGTTTTTT.

V gene TRBV9 combines with J gene TRBJ2-5; TRBD2 might be the D (5 bases). This CDR3 spans 13 amino acids. The ends were cut back, 3 bases at V and 4 bases at J, with 10 bases in the middle. The V gene's germline CDR1 is SGDLS and CDR2 YYNGEE. The CDR3 DNA follows: TGTGCCAGCAGCGAGCGGTTGGGAGAGACCCAGTACTTC. Encoded protein: CASSERLGETQYF.

The rearrangement links TRBV28 to TRBJ2-1; 13 bases agree with TRBD2. Germline assignment: CDR1 MDHEN and CDR2 SYDVKM. The junction had 1 base not matched to a gene; V was cut back by 9 bases and J by 5 bases. CDR3 length: 13 amino acids. The CDR3 sequence is CASGLAGDNEQFF. The CDR3 region has the DNA TGTGCCAGTGGACTAGCGGGAGACAATGAGCAGTTCTTC.

The gene calls are TRBV2 and TRBJ1-2; perhaps TRBD1 as D (6 bases). This CDR3 spans 17 amino acids. CDR1 SNHLY and CDR2 FYNNEI come from the germline V gene. Trimming shortened V by 4 bases and J by 5 bases, and 23 bases separated the two germline ends. Here the CDR3 reads CASSAPLTGVTLYGYTF. CDR3 in DNA: TGTGCCAGCAGTGCCCCTTTGACAGGAGTCACCTTATATGGCTACACCTTC. Filled out from reference TRBV2 and TRBJ1-2, the complete variable domain reads EPEVTQTPSHQVTQMGQEVILRCVPISNHLYFYWYRQILGQKVEFLVSFYNNEISEKSEIFDDQFSVERPDGSNFTLKIRSTKLEDSAMYFCASSAPLTGVTLYGYTFGSGTRLTVV.

The rearrangement joins TRBV7-6 to TRBJ2-7; 16 nucleotides line up with TRBD2. J lost 6 bases, V lost 4 bases, and 9 bases had no gene match. Looked up from germline, CDR1 is SGHVS and CDR2 is FNYEAQ. The CDR3 is made up of 17 amino acids. The CDR3 region is CASSSGTSGRASGEQYF. The CDR3 DNA reads TGTGCCAGCAGCTCCGGGACTAGCGGGAGGGCTTCCGGCGAGCAGTACTTC. Full variable domain (outside the CDR3, taken from reference TRBV7-6 and TRBJ2-7): GAGVSQSPRYKVTKRGQDVALRCDPISGHVSLYWYRQALGQGPEFLTYFNYEAQQDKSGLPNDRFSAERPEGSISTLTIQRTEQRDSAMYRCASSSGTSGRASGEQYFGPGTRLTVT.

V is TRBV27 and J is TRBJ1-5; D not resolved. The CDR3 runs 13 residues. V was cut by 3 bases and J by 3 bases, with 6 bases left in between. CDR1 is MNHEY and CDR2 is SMNVEV in the germline V gene (reference sequence). The CDR3: CASSFGTNQPQHF. CDR3 bases: TGTGCCAGCAGTTTCGGTACCAATCAGCCCCAGCATTTT.

The V gene is TRBV28, the J gene TRBJ1-2; D remains unclear. This CDR3 comprises 12 residues. Germline lookup yields CDR1 MDHEN and CDR2 SYDVKM. The germline V and J ends were trimmed by 11 bases and 1 base, with 11 bases remaining between them. CDR3 region: CAAAGVNYGYTF. Here the CDR3 DNA reads TGTGCCGCCGCCGGGGTTAACTATGGCTACACCTTC.

This clone was picked up one time. The chain recombines TRBV29-1 with TRBJ1-2, with a tentative D call TRBD1 (6 bases). CDR3 length equals 14 residues. The V gene lost 5 bases and the J gene lost 2 bases, with 15 bases spanning the gap. Germline CDR1 is SQVTM and CDR2 is ANQGSEA. The CDR3 protein is CSVPSQGFNYGYTF. The CDR3 DNA reads as TGCAGCGTTCCCTCCCAGGGGTTCAACTATGGCTACACCTTC.

The rearrangement uses TRBV12-5 and TRBJ2-3, with unresolved D. V was pared by 2 bases and J by 2 bases, with 8 bases between. This CDR3 comprises 14 residues. The germline CDR1 and CDR2 sequences are LGHNT and FRNRAP. CDR3 in DNA: TGTGCTAGTGGTTTGAGCAGGCCCACAGATACGCAGTATTTT. This sequence encodes CASGLSRPTDTQYF.

The chain is built from TRBV27 and TRBJ2-3, with 12 nucleotides matching TRBD2. In germline, CDR1 is MNHEY, CDR2 SMNVEV (reference sequence). The CDR3 has 15 amino acids. The V and J ends lost 5 bases and 3 bases, in that order; junction bases with no gene match: 3. This CDR3 reads CASSGLAGSTDTQYF. The CDR3 DNA reads as TGTGCCAGCAGTGGACTAGCGGGAAGTACAGATACGCAGTATTTT.

V is TRBV18 and J is TRBJ1-6; D is perhaps TRBD1 (5 bases). The germline gives CDR1 KGHSH, CDR2 LQKENI. CDR3 length: 15 residues. Trimming left V 2 bases short and J 2 bases short, with 7 bases between. The CDR3: CASSPAGTYNSPLHF. The CDR3 DNA reads TGTGCCAGCTCACCAGCAGGGACCTATAATTCACCCCTCCACTTT.

This sequence joins TRBV15 and TRBJ2-5; 8 nucleotides agree with TRBD1. The CDR3 extends over 16 amino acids. The V and J ends lost 0 bases and 2 bases, in that order; junction bases with no gene match: 5. The germline CDR1 and CDR2 sequences are LNHNV and YYDKDF (reference sequence). CDR3 DNA sequence: TGTGCCACCAGCAGAGAAGGTCGGACAGGGCAAGAGACCCAGTACTTC. This codes for CATSREGRTGQETQYF.

This chain connects TRBV4-2 to TRBJ1-1; D is perhaps TRBD1 (6 bases). This CDR3 contains 17 residues. V lost 1 base to trimming and J lost 0 bases, with 15 bases between them. Germline V gene sequence: CDR1 LGHNA, CDR2 YNFKEQ. The CDR3 nucleotides are TGTGCCAGCAGCCAAGGAACAGGGAGTTTAATGAACACTGAAGCTTTCTTT. Amino acids: CASSQGTGSLMNTEAFF.

This clone was seen just once. The rearrangement uses TRBV7-2 and TRBJ1-3, with D uncertain. Germline CDR1 and CDR2: SGHTA and FQGNSA. V was shortened by 11 bases and J by 0 bases, with 11 bases between the two germline ends. This CDR3 contains 13 residues. CDR3 protein: CAAEEGSGNTIYF. CDR3 in DNA: TGTGCCGCCGAGGAGGGCTCTGGAAACACCATATATTTT. Drawing the rest from reference TRBV7-2 and TRBJ1-3, the complete variable domain is GAGVSQSPSNKVTEKGKDVELRCDPISGHTALYWYRQSLGQGLEFLIYFQGNSAPDKSGLPSDRFSAERTGGSVSTLTIQRTQQEDSAVYLCAAEEGSGNTIYFGEGSWLTVV.

V gene TRBV19 combines with J gene TRBJ2-2; 9 bases are shared with TRBD2. Germline CDR1 reads LNHDA; CDR2 reads SQIVND (reference sequence). This CDR3 contains 19 residues. The ends lost 5 bases at V and 3 bases at J; junction bases unmatched: 16. The CDR3 coding sequence is TGTGCCAGTAGTCCCAGCGGGGTTGGCGGGAGGGTGTACACCGGGGAGCTGTTTTTT. Encoded protein: CASSPSGVGGRVYTGELFF.

This clone was counted a single time. The chain recombines TRBV19 with TRBJ1-4, with D unresolved. Per germline, CDR1 LNHDA and CDR2 SQIVND (reference sequence). There are 15 residues in the CDR3. V was shortened by 3 bases and J by 7 bases, with 15 bases between the two germline ends. DNA for the CDR3: TGTGCCAGTAGTATTTCAGCGGGTTTGGGTGAAAAACTGTTTTTT. As protein: CASSISAGLGEKLFF.

V is TRBV9 and J is TRBJ2-2; 7 nucleotides align to TRBD1. The V segment lost 0 bases and the J segment 1 base; nucleotides outside the gene matches: 3. Germline V gene data show CDR1 as SGDLS and CDR2 as YYNGEE. This CDR3 is built from 16 residues. Here the CDR3 DNA reads TGTGCCAGCAGCGTAGGAGGGGGCTGGAACACCGGGGAGCTGTTTTTT. It specifies CASSVGGGWNTGELFF. The variable domain in full, with the rest retrieved from reference TRBV9 and TRBJ2-2, is DSGVTQTPKHLITATGQRVTLRCSPRSGDLSVYWYQQSLDQGLQFLIQYYNGEERAKGNILERFSAQQFPDLHSELNLSSLELGDSALYFCASSVGGGWNTGELFFGEGSRLTVL.

The chain has TRBV5-1 and TRBJ2-7; D is unclear. V was cut by 0 bases and J by 0 bases, with 10 bases left in between. The CDR3 loop spans 15 amino acids. Looked up from germline, CDR1 is SGHRS and CDR2 is YFSETQ. CDR3 nucleotides: TGCGCCAGCAGCTTGGCCGGAGTAAGCTCCTACGAGCAGTACTTC. This translates into CASSLAGVSSYEQYF.

This chain links TRBV5-1 with TRBJ1-4, with 7 positions matching TRBD1. The CDR3 runs to 15 residues. J gave up 4 bases and V 1 base, and 4 bases lay outside the gene matches. Germline V lookup: CDR1 SGHRS, CDR2 YFSETQ. The CDR3 DNA is TGCGCCAGCAGCTTGTCCACAGGGGTTAATGAAAAACTGTTTTTT. It yields the protein CASSLSTGVNEKLFF. The full variable domain, its missing parts supplied by reference TRBV5-1 and TRBJ1-4, is KAGVTQTPRYLIKTRGQQVTLSCSPISGHRSVSWYQQTPGQGLQFLFEYFSETQRNKGNFPGRFSGRQFSNSRSEMNVSTLELGDSALYLCASSLSTGVNEKLFFGSGTQLSVL.

V is TRBV5-4 and J is TRBJ2-7; 8 bases fit TRBD2. Germline CDR1 reads SGHNT; CDR2 reads YYREEE (reference sequence). After removal of 4 bases from V and 4 bases from J, the junction contained 7 bases not matched to a gene. There are 14 residues in the CDR3. The CDR3 nucleotides read TGTGCCAGCAGCGCCTCCGGGACTAGGTACGAGCAGTACTTC. It specifies CASSASGTRYEQYF.

The J gene is TRBJ1-2, the V gene TRBV7-6; 8 positions match TRBD1. The trim removed 3 bases at V and 6 bases at J, leaving 15 bases unmatched. The CDR3 consists of 17 residues. The germline V gene has CDR1 SGHVS and CDR2 FNYEAQ. As DNA, the CDR3 is TGTGCCAGCAGCTTTTCGAACAGGGGGTTTTCTGGGAATGGCTACACCTTC. It translates to CASSFSNRGFSGNGYTF.

The sample holds one count of this clone. The V and J genes are TRBV28 and TRBJ1-1; 7 bases are shared with TRBD1. Germline CDR1 MDHEN, CDR2 SYDVKM. This CDR3 contains 14 residues. After removal of 6 bases from V and 0 bases from J, the junction contained 4 bases not matched to a gene. Here the CDR3 reads CASRDRLMNTEAFF. For the CDR3, the DNA is TGTGCCAGCAGGGACAGGCTCATGAACACTGAAGCTTTCTTT.

The chain links TRBV19 to TRBJ2-7; D perhaps matches TRBD2 (6 bases). Germline V gene sequence: CDR1 LNHDA, CDR2 SQIVND (reference sequence). The CDR3 contains 14 residues. The V and J ends lost 0 bases and 3 bases respectively, with 9 bases between them. As DNA, the CDR3 is TGTGCCAGTAGTATAGAGGCGGGGATCTACGAGCAGTACTTC. Translating gives CASSIEAGIYEQYF.

The chain links TRBV27 to TRBJ2-3, with 13 positions matching TRBD2. The J segment lost 3 bases and the V segment lost 6 bases, leaving 6 bases of the junction unmatched. CDR3 length equals 16 residues. Germline CDR1 reads MNHEY; CDR2 reads SMNVEV (reference sequence). This CDR3 is CASSSGGLAGTDTQYF. The CDR3 DNA sequence: TGTGCCAGCAGCTCCGGGGGACTAGCGGGAACAGATACGCAGTATTTT.

The CDR3 nucleotides are TGTGCCAGCTCACCCGTCCCGGGGGATACGCAGTATTTT. It is translated as CASSPVPGDTQYF. This chain uses TRBV18 with TRBJ2-3; D might be TRBD2 (5 bases). Per the germline V gene, CDR1 is KGHSH and CDR2 is LQKENI. The length of the CDR3 is 13 residues. Between the trimmed V and J ends, which lost 3 bases and 6 bases, there was a span of 10 bases.

The rearrangement joins TRBV14 to TRBJ1-4, with 7 bases lining up with TRBD1. The CDR3 length is 14 residues. Per germline, CDR1 SGHDN and CDR2 FVKESK. Losses at the gene ends were 4 bases for V and 8 bases for J; bases not matched to a gene: 7. The CDR3 region has the DNA TGTGCCAGCAGCCCACCGGGACAGACCGAAAAACTGTTTTTT. This gives the protein CASSPPGQTEKLFF.

The chain is built from TRBV18 and TRBJ1-2, with 7 nucleotides matching TRBD1. Germline trimming cut 3 bases from V and 0 bases from J; bases unmatched to any gene: 1. This CDR3 spans 14 amino acids. Per germline, CDR1 KGHSH and CDR2 LQKENI. This CDR3 reads CASSPQGANYGYTF. The CDR3 DNA reads as TGTGCCAGCTCACCTCAGGGGGCTAACTATGGCTACACCTTC. Together with reference TRBV18 and TRBJ1-2, the CDR3 gives the full variable domain: NAGVMQNPRHLVRRRGQEARLRCSPMKGHSHVYWYRQLPEEGLKFMVYLQKENIIDESGMPKERFSAEFPKEGPSILRIQQVVRGDSAAYFCASSPQGANYGYTFGSGTRLTVV.

The chain combines TRBV5-4 with TRBJ2-2, with TRBD2 matching over 9 bases. Germline V gives CDR1 SGHNT, CDR2 YYREEE (reference sequence). V shed 4 bases, J shed 6 bases, and the junction held 7 bases outside the gene matches. The CDR3 contains 15 residues. The CDR3 nucleotides are TGTGCCAGCAGCCCTCCGGGACTAGCCGCCGGGGAGCTGTTTTTT. This encodes CASSPPGLAAGELFF.

The rearrangement joins TRBV6-5 to TRBJ2-7; 11 bases agree with TRBD2. The CDR3 extends over 14 amino acids. Trimming took 6 bases from V and 6 from J; bases not matched to a gene: 7. Germline V gene data show CDR1 as MNHEY and CDR2 as SVGAGI. CDR3 sequence reads: CASSHSGRAREQYF. CDR3 nucleotide sequence: TGTGCCAGCAGCCATAGCGGGAGGGCCCGCGAGCAGTACTTC.

This chain joins TRBV5-1 and TRBJ2-5; 10 bases map to TRBD1. The CDR3 totals 15 residues. From germline, CDR1 is SGHRS and CDR2 YFSETQ. Losses at the gene ends were 4 bases for V and 5 bases for J; bases not matched to a gene: 8. DNA of the CDR3: TGCGCCAGCAGCACACGAGGGGGACAGGGGGAGACCCAGTACTTC. It yields the protein CASSTRGGQGETQYF. Combining the CDR3 with reference TRBV5-1 and TRBJ2-5 gives the whole variable domain KAGVTQTPRYLIKTRGQQVTLSCSPISGHRSVSWYQQTPGQGLQFLFEYFSETQRNKGNFPGRFSGRQFSNSRSEMNVSTLELGDSALYLCASSTRGGQGETQYFGPGTRLLVL.

The V call is TRBV18, the J call TRBJ2-2; 7 positions agree with TRBD2. This CDR3 is built from 15 residues. Germline V CDR1 and CDR2: KGHSH, LQKENI. Trimming took 2 bases from V and 7 from J; bases not matched to a gene: 7. The DNA for the CDR3 is TGTGCCAGCTCACCAGGTGGGACTAATCACGGGGAGCTGTTTTTT. This translates into CASSPGGTNHGELFF.

The chain uses TRBV28 and TRBJ2-7, with a tentative D call TRBD1 (5 bases). Germline CDR1 is MDHEN and CDR2 is SYDVKM. The V end was cut by 2 bases, the J end by 4 bases, with 18 bases between. CDR3 length equals 16 residues. The CDR3 nucleotides are TGTGCCAGCAGTTTAATATCACTACAGGTTTTGTACGAGCAGTACTTC. The encoded protein is CASSLISLQVLYEQYF.